This T cell receptor (beta chain) was captured by sequencing in a study of shared clonotypes between healthy human individuals. Study-wide context: The people who gave samples were a couple of women and a few men aged 18 to 49.

There were no recent acute infections or vaccinations among the donors, who were healthy HIV-negative adults. Using immunoSEQ multiplex PCR, the repertoire was profiled, and TCRdb retains in-frame clones only, with some absent. The sample lists 2 million to 3 million clones, more than 85% seen once, with about 0.34% in the top ten. Trimming removed 2 bases from V and 2 bases from J; junction bases left unmatched: 4. Germline CDR1 reads SGDLS; CDR2 reads YYNGEE. The CDR3 is made up of 15 amino acids. Details on this clone: What it binds is not known.

The study's findings and limits: Richness estimates generally favored naive over memory subsets.

The V call is TRBV9, the J call TRBJ2-7, with 10 bases identical to TRBD2. This TCR came from a man between 18 and 29 years old in good health. Some clones in this sample may be carry-over from other donors' samples. Material: naive CD4+ T cells from PBMCs. The subset is: CD45RA+ positively selected. The CDR3 spells CASSVTSGRAYEQYF. DNA of the CDR3: TGTGCCAGCAGCGTGACTAGCGGGCGCGCCTACGAGCAGTACTTC.